These 3 T cell receptor beta chains came from one sample sequenced in a study of blood T cell repertoires in COVID-19. TCRdb's copy holds only in-frame clones and misses some; the assay was immunoSEQ multiplex PCR. This sample has 45,000 to 55,000 clones; about 63% occur once, and the top ten carry 7.5% to 9%. Sequences were obtained from peripheral blood. These TCRs come from a woman between 65 and 79 years old with acute or convalescent COVID-19.

The table lists this clone with a few counts. The chain combines TRBV7-2 with TRBJ2-7; 7 bases align to TRBD1. The V and J ends lost 1 base and 3 bases, in that order; junction bases with no gene match: 0. CDR1 is SGHTA and CDR2 is FQGNSA in the germline V gene. The CDR3 totals 13 residues. CDR3 bases: TGTGCCAGCAGCTTAGGGGACAGCTACGAGCAGTACTTC. This codes for CASSLGDSYEQYF.

This clone has more than one count but fewer than ten. CDR3 region: CASSEFLVGASYEQYF. CDR3 in DNA: TGCGCCAGCAGTGAGTTTCTTGTGGGGGCCTCCTACGAGCAGTACTTC. The chain couples TRBV10-2 to TRBJ2-7, with D maybe TRBD1 (6 bases). V was cut by 1 base and J by 0 bases, with 13 bases left in between. The CDR3 totals 16 residues. CDR1 is WSHSY, CDR2 SAAADI, per germline.

The rearrangement joins TRBV2 to TRBJ2-7; 7 nucleotides line up with TRBD1. The V gene end was trimmed by 5 bases and the J gene end by 5 bases; junction bases not matched to a gene: 3. Looked up from germline, CDR1 is SNHLY and CDR2 is FYNNEI. The length of the CDR3 is 12 residues. This chain's CDR3 is CASSRDRDEQYF. The CDR3 DNA is TGTGCCAGCAGTAGGGACAGAGACGAGCAGTACTTC.